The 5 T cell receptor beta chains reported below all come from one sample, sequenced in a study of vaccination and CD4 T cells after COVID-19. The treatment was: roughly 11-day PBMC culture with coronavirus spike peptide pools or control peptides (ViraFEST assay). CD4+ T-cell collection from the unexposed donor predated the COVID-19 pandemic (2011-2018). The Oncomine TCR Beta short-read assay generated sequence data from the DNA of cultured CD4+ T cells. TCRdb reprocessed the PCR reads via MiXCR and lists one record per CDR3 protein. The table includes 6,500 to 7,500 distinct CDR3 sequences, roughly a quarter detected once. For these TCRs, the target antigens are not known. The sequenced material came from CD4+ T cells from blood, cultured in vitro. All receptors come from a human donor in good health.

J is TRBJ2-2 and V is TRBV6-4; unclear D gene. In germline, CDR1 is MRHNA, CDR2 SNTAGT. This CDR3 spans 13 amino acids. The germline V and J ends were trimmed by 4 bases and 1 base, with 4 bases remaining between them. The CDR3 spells CASSAGNTGELFF. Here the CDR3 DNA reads TGTGCCAGCAGTGCAGGGAACACCGGGGAGCTGTTTTTT.

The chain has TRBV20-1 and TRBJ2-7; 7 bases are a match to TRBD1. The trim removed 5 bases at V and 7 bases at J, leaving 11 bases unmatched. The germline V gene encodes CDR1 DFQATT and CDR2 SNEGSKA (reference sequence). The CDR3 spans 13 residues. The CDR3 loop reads CSAGPYRGGEQYF. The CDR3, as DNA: TGCAGTGCTGGGCCGTACAGGGGTGGAGAGCAGTACTTC.

CDR3 DNA sequence: TGTGCCAGCAGCCCCCCCTGGGAGAACACTGAAGCTTTCTTT. Translating gives CASSPPWENTEAFF. This chain connects TRBV5-5 to TRBJ1-1, with unresolved D. Per the germline V gene, CDR1 is SGHKS and CDR2 is YYEKEE (reference sequence). Trimming pared 4 bases from V and 1 base from J, leaving 11 bases between. This CDR3 region has 14 residues. Combining the CDR3 with reference TRBV5-5 and TRBJ1-1 gives the whole variable domain DAGVTQSPTHLIKTRGQQVTLRCSPISGHKSVSWYQQVLGQGPQFIFQYYEKEERGRGNFPDRFSARQFPNYSSELNVNALLLGDSALYLCASSPPWENTEAFFGQGTRLTVV.

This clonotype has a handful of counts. For the CDR3, the DNA is TGTGCAATCAGCTCGGGTCCCTGGACAGATACGCAGTATTTT. Its protein product is CAISSGPWTDTQYF. J is TRBJ2-3 and V is TRBV7-6; D gene unclear. The CDR3 length is 14 residues. Germline V gene data show CDR1 as SGHVS and CDR2 as FNYEAQ.

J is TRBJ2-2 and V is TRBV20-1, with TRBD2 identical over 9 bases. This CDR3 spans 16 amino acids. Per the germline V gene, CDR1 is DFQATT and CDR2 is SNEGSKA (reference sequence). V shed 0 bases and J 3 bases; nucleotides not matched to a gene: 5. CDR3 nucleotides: TGCAGTGCTAGAGATCAGGGCGGGGGGGACACCGGGGAGCTGTTTTTT. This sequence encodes CSARDQGGGDTGELFF.